The text below deals with one TCR beta chain. The antigen remains undetermined. This CDR3 is built from 18 residues. Using immunoSEQ multiplex PCR, the repertoire was profiled, and TCRdb retains in-frame clones only, with some absent. The sample lists about 90,000 clones, roughly 90% occurring once. These data come from a study of a mutant IDH1 vaccine in newly diagnosed glioma. Overall study findings and caveats: Induction of immune responses by the vaccine occurred in 93.3% of patients.

Time point denoted: week 47, end of study. It was 300 ug of mutant IDH1 20-mer peptide that made up each vaccine dose, given with topical imiquimod. Administration of eight vaccinations to patients took place in weeks 1, 3, 5, 7, 11, 15, 19, 23. Every donor had a new WHO grade 3 or 4 astrocytoma that was IDH1-mutant, with loss of nuclear ATRX. The chain carries TRBV21-1 and TRBJ1-4. TRBV21-1 is flagged as a pseudogene. The sequence was obtained from a woman aged 45-59 years with glioma. Sequences were derived from PBMCs, sampled from a glioma patient whose treatment included an IDH1 peptide vaccine. CDR3 sequence (DNA): TGTGCCAGCAGCAAAGAGAGAGGAACTTCGGCAACTAATGAAAAACTGTTTTTT. Its protein is CASSKERGTSATNEKLFF.